These 28 T cell receptor beta chains came from one sample sequenced in a study of T cell repertoires in cytomegalovirus infection. TCRdb ran MiXCR on the reads and lists one entry per CDR3 protein. The table shows 150,000 or so distinct CDR3 sequences, with 25% to 35% occurring only once. Antigen specificity for these receptors is unknown. The sequencing used CD8+ T cells from cultured PBMCs, collected from culture after CMV antigen stimulation. These receptors all come from a human donor in good health (CMV status not recorded). Some clones in this sample may be carry-over from other donors' samples.

In its sample, this clonotype was seen many times. This chain links TRBV7-9 with TRBJ2-7; 7 bases agree with TRBD1. This CDR3 has 16 residues. CDR1 and CDR2 from the germline V gene are SEHNR and FQNEAQ (reference sequence). J gave up 3 bases and V 4 bases, and 12 bases lay outside the gene matches. CDR3 protein: CASSSTFSTGSYEQYF. For the CDR3, the DNA is TGTGCCAGCAGCTCCACCTTTTCGACAGGGAGCTACGAGCAGTACTTC. The full variable domain, in which reference TRBV7-9 and TRBJ2-7 provide the parts outside the CDR3, is DTGVSQNPRHKITKRGQNVTFRCDPISEHNRLYWYRQTLGQGPEFLTYFQNEAQLEKSRLLSDRFSAERPKGSFSTLEIQRTEQGDSAMYLCASSSTFSTGSYEQYFGPGTRLTVT.

In its sample, this clonotype was seen many times. The CDR3 loop reads CSVEDPGTEHEQYF. The CDR3 nucleotides are TGCAGCGTTGAAGACCCAGGGACCGAACACGAGCAGTACTTC. V usage is TRBV29-1 and J usage is TRBJ2-7, with D possibly being TRBD1 or TRBD2 (5 bases each). CDR1 is SQVTM, CDR2 ANQGSEA, per germline. Trimming cost V 0 bases and J 5 bases, with 14 bases left between them. The CDR3 has 14 amino acids.

DNA for the CDR3: TGTGCCTGGAGTTTCGGGGGGGCGTGGGGGGAGACCCAGTACTTC. Translating it yields CAWSFGGAWGETQYF. This sequence joins TRBV30 and TRBJ2-5; TRBD2 matches 8 bases. The CDR3 extends over 15 amino acids. J gave up 5 bases and V 2 bases, and 10 bases lay outside the gene matches. Germline V lookup: CDR1 GTSNPN, CDR2 SVGIG (reference sequence).

V gene TRBV12-3 or TRBV12-4 combines with J gene TRBJ2-1; D possibly corresponds to TRBD2 (7 bases). The CDR3 totals 18 residues. With 3 bases removed from V and 9 bases from J, the gap between germline ends came to 27 bases. The CDR3 protein is CASSFGAWDAGARGEQFF. CDR3 coding DNA: TGTGCCAGCAGTTTCGGGGCATGGGACGCGGGGGCCCGAGGTGAGCAGTTCTTC.

This clonotype has ten or more counts. The chain links TRBV6-5 to TRBJ2-5; no clear D gene. The CDR3 has 13 amino acids. Per the germline V gene, CDR1 is MNHEY and CDR2 is SVGAGI. V gave up 4 bases and J gave up 5 bases, with 11 bases separating them. As DNA, the CDR3 is TGTGCCAGCAGTTCCCTGACGTTGGAGACCCAGTACTTC. Translation: CASSSLTLETQYF.

The chain employs TRBV7-2 and TRBJ2-7; D is unclear. CDR1 and CDR2 from the germline V gene are SGHTA and FQGNSA. The length of the CDR3 is 13 residues. Trimming removed 5 bases at V and 2 bases at J, with 10 bases between. The CDR3 bases are TGTGCCAGCAGCCTTAAGGCAGCCTACGAGCAGTACTTC. It yields the protein CASSLKAAYEQYF.

This clonotype was recorded at least ten times. This rearrangement joins TRBV12-3 or TRBV12-4 to TRBJ1-1, with 7 nucleotides matching TRBD1. V was pared by 6 bases and J by 3 bases, with 7 bases of the junction left unmatched. The CDR3 is made up of 14 amino acids. CDR3 in amino acids: CASSTDREYTEAFF. DNA of the CDR3: TGTGCCAGCAGCACCGACAGGGAGTACACTGAAGCTTTCTTT.

This chain connects TRBV19 to TRBJ2-2, with TRBD1 matching over 7 bases. This CDR3 has 17 amino acids. With V trimmed by 5 bases and J by 0 bases, 9 bases remained unmatched. The germline V gene has CDR1 LNHDA and CDR2 SQIVND (reference sequence). CDR3 protein: CASSPDRAYANTGELFF. The CDR3 nucleotides are TGTGCCAGTAGTCCTGACAGGGCATATGCGAACACCGGGGAGCTGTTTTTT.

The chain is built from TRBV12-3 or TRBV12-4 and TRBJ2-3, with D tentatively TRBD1 or TRBD2 (5 bases each). V was clipped by 0 bases and J by 0 bases, with 10 bases between them. The CDR3 is 16 amino acids. The CDR3 nucleotides read TGTGCCAGCAGTTTAGCGGGGGTAGCCAGCACAGATACGCAGTATTTT. Translation: CASSLAGVASTDTQYF.

This clonotype was counted between two and nine times. The chain combines TRBV6-5 with TRBJ2-7; D unresolved. CDR1 is MNHEY, CDR2 SVGAGI, per germline. This CDR3 spans 13 amino acids. Trimming removed 5 bases from V and 7 bases from J, with 15 bases in between. CDR3 amino acids: CASSPGPLGEQYF. Here the CDR3 DNA reads TGTGCCAGCAGTCCCGGGCCCTTAGGGGAGCAGTACTTC.

The rearrangement joins TRBV6-1 to TRBJ1-5, with D uncertain. The CDR3 length is 14 residues. Germline CDR1 and CDR2: MNHNS and SASEGT. Trimming shortened V by 8 bases and J by 2 bases, and 13 bases separated the two germline ends. The CDR3 nucleotides are TGTGCCAGCCGAAGGAGGACGGGCAATCAGCCCCAGCATTTT. This sequence encodes CASRRRTGNQPQHF.

This clonotype has a count of ten or more. This sequence joins TRBV7-9 and TRBJ2-5, with a weak D call TRBD2 (5 bases). Germline V lookup: CDR1 SEHNR, CDR2 FQNEAQ (reference sequence). The CDR3 contains 18 residues. Between the trimmed V and J ends, which lost 4 bases and 5 bases, there was a span of 26 bases. CDR3: CASSSRSTPDGKGETQYF. The DNA of the CDR3 is TGTGCCAGCAGCTCCCGTTCGACGCCTGACGGGAAAGGGGAGACCCAGTACTTC.

This clonotype was counted only a few times. The gene calls are TRBV7-2 and TRBJ2-7, with 8 bases fitting TRBD2. Germline assignment: CDR1 SGHTA and CDR2 FQGNSA. CDR3 size: 15 residues. V shed 9 bases, J shed 4 bases, and the junction held 14 bases outside the gene matches. The CDR3 DNA is TGTGCCAGTCAATTCGAGCGGGGGACAAGATACGAGCAGTACTTC. Encoded protein: CASQFERGTRYEQYF.

The gene calls are TRBV20-1 and TRBJ2-7; perhaps TRBD2 as D (5 bases). V dropped 2 bases and J dropped 4 bases, with 9 bases sitting between them. The CDR3 consists of 12 residues. Germline assignment: CDR1 DFQATT and CDR2 SNEGSKA (reference sequence). The CDR3 loop is CSARTGMYEQYF. DNA of the CDR3: TGCAGTGCTAGAACGGGGATGTACGAGCAGTACTTC.

This rearrangement joins TRBV25-1 to TRBJ2-1; 10 nucleotides line up with TRBD1. V shed 9 bases and J 5 bases; nucleotides not matched to a gene: 7. Germline values: CDR1 MGHDK, CDR2 SYGVNS. The CDR3 is 14 residues long. The CDR3 reads CASQTGGAHNEQFF. In DNA, the CDR3 is TGTGCCAGTCAGACAGGGGGCGCCCACAATGAGCAGTTCTTC.

V gene TRBV7-9 combines with J gene TRBJ2-3, with D perhaps matching TRBD1 (6 bases). Germline V gives CDR1 SEHNR, CDR2 FQNEAQ (reference sequence). The CDR3 loop spans 15 amino acids. V lost 1 base, J lost 6 bases, and 14 bases lay in between. The CDR3 DNA reads TGTGCCAGCAGCTTAGAAGAAGTCAGGGGTGATACGCAGTATTTT. Its translation is CASSLEEVRGDTQYF.

This clonotype was seen repeatedly, ten times or more. The genes are TRBV11-1 and TRBJ1-3; no reliable D call. Looked up from germline, CDR1 is SGHAT and CDR2 is FQDESV (reference sequence). This CDR3 has 15 residues. V was clipped by 5 bases and J by 0 bases, with 11 bases between them. Written as DNA, the CDR3 is TGTGCCAGCAGCCCGGACGGATACTCTGGAAACACCATATATTTT. As protein: CASSPDGYSGNTIYF. The entire variable domain, with the rest obtained from reference TRBV11-1 and TRBJ1-3, is as follows: EAEVAQSPRYKITEKSQAVAFWCDPISGHATLYWYRQILGQGPELLVQFQDESVVDDSQLPKDRFSAERLKGVDSTLKIQPAELGDSAMYLCASSPDGYSGNTIYFGEGSWLTVV.

The chain recombines TRBV7-8 with TRBJ2-5; D unclear. The germline V and J ends were trimmed by 1 base and 1 base, with 13 bases remaining between them. Germline V gene data show CDR1 as SGHVS and CDR2 as FQNEAQ. The CDR3 runs to 16 residues. The CDR3 DNA follows: TGTGCCAGCAGCTTAGTATGGACCTATTCCCAAGAGACCCAGTACTTC. Amino acids: CASSLVWTYSQETQYF.

The J gene is TRBJ1-1, the V gene TRBV6-8, with D hard to call. Germline V gene sequence: CDR1 MNHGY, CDR2 SAAAGT. V was trimmed by 2 bases and J by 4 bases, leaving 8 bases between them. This CDR3 contains 13 residues. This CDR3 is CASSYGDPTEAFF. The CDR3 region has the DNA TGTGCCAGCAGTTACGGGGATCCCACTGAAGCTTTCTTT.

The chain employs TRBV28 and TRBJ2-2; TRBD1 agrees at 9 bases. The CDR3 has 16 amino acids. From germline, CDR1 is MDHEN and CDR2 SYDVKM. V trimming: 5 bases; J trimming: 8 bases; junction bases outside the gene matches: 12. The DNA of the CDR3 is TGTGCCAGCAGTGTCCCGGGACAGGGTCCCCCGGGGGAGCTGTTTTTT. This encodes CASSVPGQGPPGELFF.

The rearrangement links TRBV12-3 or TRBV12-4 to TRBJ2-1, with TRBD2 matching 8 bases. Unmatched junction bases numbered 14, after V lost 4 bases and J lost 6 bases. The CDR3 length is 17 residues. CDR3 DNA sequence: TGTGCCAGCAGTTCGGGGCCGCTAGCGGGTTTGTCCAATGAGCAGTTCTTC. Its protein is CASSSGPLAGLSNEQFF.

This clonotype was picked up a small number of times. The chain is built from TRBV5-1 and TRBJ2-1; TRBD1 might be the D (7 bases). The CDR3 extends over 15 amino acids. CDR1 and CDR2 (germline): SGHRS, YFSETQ. Trimming removed 5 bases at V and 4 bases at J, with 16 bases between. The CDR3 DNA reads TGCGCCAGCAGAGCCGACAGGGAGGTTTACAATGAGCAGTTCTTC. This sequence encodes CASRADREVYNEQFF.

At least ten counts were recorded for this clonotype. The V call is TRBV7-6, the J call TRBJ2-1, with 8 bases that match TRBD1. The V gene's germline CDR1 is SGHVS and CDR2 FNYEAQ. The CDR3 has 17 residues. The V and J ends lost 1 base and 4 bases, in that order; junction bases with no gene match: 9. The CDR3 protein is CASSLGITGQGYNEQFF. The CDR3 DNA is TGTGCCAGCAGCTTAGGGATTACAGGACAGGGATACAATGAGCAGTTCTTC.

The V call is TRBV2, the J call TRBJ1-1; 8 nucleotides line up with TRBD1. There are 14 residues in the CDR3. In germline, CDR1 is SNHLY, CDR2 FYNNEI. V lost 6 bases to trimming and J lost 0 bases; unmatched junction nucleotides: 3. CDR3 sequence reads: CASRDRVLNTEAFF. The CDR3 DNA reads as TGTGCCAGCAGGGACAGGGTTCTGAACACTGAAGCTTTCTTT.

The chain combines TRBV18 with TRBJ1-5; a possible D gene is TRBD1 (5 bases). Germline assignment: CDR1 KGHSH and CDR2 LQKENI. This CDR3 region has 16 residues. V dropped 0 bases and J dropped 3 bases, with 12 bases sitting between them. The CDR3 loop reads CASSPPGTPFNQPQHF. The CDR3 region has the DNA TGTGCCAGCTCACCACCGGGGACGCCCTTCAATCAGCCCCAGCATTTT.

The chain links TRBV29-1 to TRBJ2-5; 14 bases are a match to TRBD2. Trimming at V came to 3 bases and at J to 5 bases, leaving 5 bases not matched to a gene. This CDR3 region has 15 residues. In germline, CDR1 is SQVTM, CDR2 ANQGSEA. The CDR3 region is CSVEGLAGVAETQYF. The CDR3 region has the DNA TGCAGCGTTGAGGGACTAGCGGGGGTGGCTGAGACCCAGTACTTC.

In its sample, this clonotype was seen a few times. The chain combines TRBV20-1 with TRBJ2-5, with TRBD2 matching over 9 bases. Germline V gene sequence: CDR1 DFQATT, CDR2 SNEGSKA (reference sequence). V trimming: 5 bases; J trimming: 2 bases; junction bases outside the gene matches: 3. This CDR3 is 13 amino acids long. CDR3 DNA: TGCAGTGCTGTGACTAGCGGACAAGAGACCCAGTACTTC. Its protein product is CSAVTSGQETQYF.

The sample holds a few counts of this clonotype. The V gene is TRBV18, the J gene TRBJ2-2; tentatively, D is TRBD2 (5 bases). The CDR3 is 15 amino acids. Trimming removed 0 bases from V and 4 bases from J, with 9 bases in between. Germline V CDR1 and CDR2: KGHSH, LQKENI. The CDR3 nucleotides read TGTGCCAGCTCACCACCGGAGGATACCACCGGGGAGCTGTTTTTT. Encoded protein: CASSPPEDTTGELFF.